These T cell receptor beta chains were read from a single sample in a study of shared clonotypes between healthy human individuals. The protocol was immunoSEQ multiplex PCR, while the TCRdb copy is restricted to in-frame clones and leaves out a portion. The data show more than 2,000,000 clones, just over 90% seen once. Sequenced input: naive CD4+ T cells from PBMCs. These receptors were collected from a man younger than 30 in good health. Some clones in this sample may be carry-over from other donors' samples. The CDR3 runs from the conserved cysteine through the conserved F or W. Each record gives: J gene, V gene, D gene, clone size, CDR3 length, CDR3 protein, CDR3 DNA. A D gene is named only where the DNA matches it firmly. Only some rows state a clone size, as once, few, many or a class for expanded clones.

>TRBJ2-5|TRBV11-2|NA|NA|13
CASSFSGNLEQYF
TGTGCCAGCAGCTTTTCCGGAAACTTAGAGCAGTACTTC
>TRBJ2-5|TRBV10-2|TRBD2|few|19
CASSAFLGVAGSPKETQYF
TGCGCCAGCAGTGCCTTCCTCGGGGTAGCGGGTTCCCCAAAAGAGACCCAGTACTTC
>TRBJ1-4|TRBV15|NA|NA|13
CATSTQREGELFF
TGTGCCACCAGCACCCAAAGAGAAGGGGAACTGTTTTTT
>TRBJ2-7|TRBV2|NA|NA|12
CASSLDSGEQYF
TGTGCCAGCAGCCTAGACAGCGGCGAGCAGTACTTC
>TRBJ2-1|TRBV5-1|TRBD2|NA|16
CASRSLREGSYNEQFF
TGCGCCAGCAGATCGTTGCGGGAGGGCTCCTACAATGAGCAGTTCTTC
>TRBJ1-2|TRBV28|NA|NA|13
CASSTPTRNGYTF
TGTGCCAGCAGTACCCCTACCCGGAATGGCTACACCTTC
>TRBJ2-1|TRBV28|TRBD2|NA|18
CASSLSSWAGASYNEQFF
TGTGCCAGCAGTTTATCGTCGTGGGCGGGAGCGAGCTACAATGAGCAGTTCTTC
>TRBJ2-3|TRBV7-2|TRBD2|NA|12
CASSLIAGTQYF
TGTGCCAGCAGCTTAATAGCGGGTACGCAGTATTTT
>TRBJ2-1|TRBV5-1|TRBD2|NA|15
CASSLSTSGYNEQFF
TGCGCCAGCAGCTTGTCGACTAGCGGCTACAATGAGCAGTTCTTC
>TRBJ2-7|TRBV5-1|TRBD1|NA|16
CASARTFTGGSYEQYF
TGCGCCAGCGCCAGAACATTCACAGGGGGTTCCTACGAGCAGTACTTC
>TRBJ1-1|TRBV7-6|TRBD1|NA|15
CASSTRDRDVAEAFF
TGTGCCAGCAGCACCAGGGACAGGGATGTTGCTGAAGCTTTCTTT
>TRBJ2-3|TRBV5-1|TRBD1|NA|17
CASSLPTGGSRLDTQYF
TGCGCCAGCAGCTTGCCTACAGGGGGCTCTCGATTAGATACGCAGTATTTT
>TRBJ2-1|TRBV5-1|TRBD2|NA|14
CASSRGDQYNEQFF
TGCGCCAGCAGCCGGGGGGATCAATACAATGAGCAGTTCTTC
>TRBJ2-7|TRBV28|TRBD1|once|15
CASRSTGGQGNEQYF
TGTGCCAGCAGGAGTACAGGGGGCCAGGGAAACGAGCAGTACTTC
>TRBJ1-5|TRBV28|NA|NA|18
CASSSPGGVKRSNQPQHF
TGTGCCAGCAGTTCGCCGGGGGGGGTAAAAAGGAGCAATCAGCCCCAGCATTTT
>TRBJ1-1|TRBV21-1|NA|NA|11
CASNWGTEAFF
TGTGCCAGCAATTGGGGCACTGAAGCTTTCTTT
>TRBJ2-1|TRBV9|NA|NA|15
CASSVGGGTANEQFF
TGTGCCAGCAGCGTAGGGGGCGGGACCGCCAATGAGCAGTTCTTC
>TRBJ2-5|TRBV5-1|TRBD1|few|15
CASTLRDSAQETQYF
TGCGCCAGCACCCTCCGGGACAGTGCCCAAGAGACCCAGTACTTC
>TRBJ1-1|TRBV4-1|NA|NA|14
CASSQDQGNTEAFF
TGCGCCAGCAGCCAAGATCAGGGGAACACTGAAGCTTTCTTT
>TRBJ2-7|TRBV19|TRBD2|NA|14
CASTHSGSPYEQYF
TGTGCCAGTACCCATAGCGGGAGTCCCTACGAGCAGTACTTC
>TRBJ1-2|TRBV10-3|NA|NA|14
CAISESRAGRGYTF
TGTGCCATCAGTGAGTCCCGGGCGGGGAGAGGCTACACCTTC
>TRBJ2-7|TRBV6-5|NA|NA|14
CASSYSDSRREQYF
TGTGCCAGCAGTTACTCGGACTCGCGCAGAGAGCAGTACTTC
>TRBJ2-7|TRBV4-1|NA|NA|18
CASSQRQGIHPITYEQYF
TGCGCCAGCAGCCAAAGGCAGGGGATCCACCCAATTACCTACGAGCAGTACTTC
>TRBJ2-5|TRBV6-5|NA|NA|13
CATTRGLRETQYF
TGTGCCACCACCCGGGGCTTGCGGGAGACCCAGTACTTC
>TRBJ2-5|TRBV10-3|NA|NA|12
CAASSVEETQYF
TGTGCCGCTTCTAGCGTCGAAGAGACCCAGTACTTC
>TRBJ2-2|TRBV28|NA|once|14
CASSGGQNTGELFF
TGTGCCAGCAGTGGGGGTCAGAACACCGGGGAGCTGTTTTTT
>TRBJ1-1|TRBV4-1|NA|NA|17
CASSQGVGRGVNTEAFF
TGCGCCAGCAGCCAAGGGGTTGGGCGGGGAGTGAACACTGAAGCTTTCTTT
>TRBJ1-4|TRBV5-4|NA|NA|13
CASSRTGNEKLFF
TGTGCCAGCAGCCGGACGGGTAATGAAAAACTGTTTTTT
>TRBJ2-1|TRBV7-9|NA|NA|15
CASSFGAVAYNEQFF
TGTGCCAGCAGCTTTGGGGCGGTCGCCTACAATGAGCAGTTCTTC
>TRBJ2-7|TRBV18|NA|NA|15
CASSPGSGVSYEQYF
TGTGCCAGCTCACCTGGTAGCGGAGTCTCCTACGAGCAGTACTTC
>TRBJ1-4|TRBV28|NA|NA|15
CASREWDTAGKKLFF
TGTGCCAGCAGAGAGTGGGACACCGCTGGGAAAAAACTGTTTTTT
>TRBJ2-7|TRBV5-1|NA|NA|13
CASSLGGEYEQYF
TGCGCCAGCAGCTTGGGCGGAGAGTACGAGCAGTACTTC
>TRBJ1-3|TRBV5-4|TRBD1|NA|15
CASSFQGAQLGPIYF
TGTGCCAGCAGCTTTCAGGGGGCGCAACTCGGTCCCATATATTTT
>TRBJ1-2|TRBV6-9|NA|NA|19
CASDSEETWGSRRSYGYTF
TGTGCCAGTGACAGCGAGGAAACCTGGGGTAGTCGAAGGTCTTATGGCTACACCTTC
>TRBJ1-3|TRBV6-6|NA|NA|14
CASSYQGQGNTIYF
TGTGCCAGCAGTTACCAAGGACAGGGAAACACCATATATTTT
>TRBJ1-5|TRBV18|NA|NA|13
CASSDLINQPQHF
TGTGCCAGCTCAGACCTAATCAATCAGCCCCAGCATTTT
>TRBJ1-1|TRBV5-8|TRBD1|NA|17
CASSPGGQGLRNTEAFF
TGTGCCAGCAGCCCCGGAGGACAGGGTTTAAGGAACACTGAAGCTTTCTTT
>TRBJ2-1|TRBV4-1|NA|NA|15
CASRREVTSYNEQFF
TGCGCCAGCAGGAGGGAGGTGACCTCCTACAATGAGCAGTTCTTC
>TRBJ2-7|TRBV5-1|NA|NA|15
CASSLATGLTYEQYF
TGCGCCAGCAGCTTGGCCACGGGGCTTACCTACGAGCAGTACTTC
>TRBJ2-7|TRBV4-2|NA|NA|13
CASSQDSPREQYF
TGTGCCAGCAGCCAAGATTCCCCCCGCGAGCAGTACTTC
>TRBJ1-4|TRBV6-5|TRBD1|NA|15
CASSYWGQGDEKLFF
TGTGCCAGCAGTTACTGGGGACAGGGGGATGAAAAGCTGTTTTTT
>TRBJ2-2|TRBV5-1|TRBD2|NA|16
CASSVLLAANTGELFF
TGCGCCAGCAGCGTACTACTAGCGGCGAACACCGGGGAGCTGTTTTTT
>TRBJ2-3|TRBV4-1|NA|NA|16
CASSQDRAGRGDTQYF
TGCGCCAGCAGCCAAGATAGGGCTGGGCGCGGAGATACGCAGTATTTT
>TRBJ1-3|TRBV6-5|NA|NA|15
CASSSDGDSGNTIYF
TGTGCCAGCAGTTCCGACGGGGACTCTGGAAACACCATATATTTT
>TRBJ2-7|TRBV6-4|NA|NA|13
CASSDEVGSEQYF
TGTGCCAGCAGTGATGAAGTCGGCTCCGAGCAGTACTTC
>TRBJ2-1|TRBV5-1|TRBD1|NA|13
CASSFDRGNEQFF
TGCGCCAGCAGCTTTGACAGGGGGAATGAGCAGTTCTTC
>TRBJ1-1|TRBV20-1|NA|NA|8
CSPKGAFF
TGCAGTCCTAAGGGCGCTTTCTTT
>TRBJ2-1|TRBV12-2|NA|NA|13
CASRWDLGREQFF
TGTGCAAGTCGCTGGGACCTGGGGCGTGAGCAGTTCTTC
>TRBJ2-2|TRBV11-3|NA|NA|13
CASSVGGTGELFF
TGTGCCAGCAGTGTAGGGGGAACCGGGGAGCTGTTTTTT
>TRBJ1-5|TRBV7-2|NA|NA|13
CASAGGSNQPQHF
TGTGCCAGTGCCGGGGGCAGTAATCAGCCCCAGCATTTT
>TRBJ2-7|TRBV6-5|NA|NA|12
CASLGHSYEQYF
TGTGCCAGCTTGGGTCACTCCTACGAGCAGTACTTC
>TRBJ1-1|TRBV4-2|NA|NA|14
CASSQDPLNTEAFF
TGTGCCAGCAGCCAAGACCCACTGAACACTGAAGCTTTCTTT
>TRBJ2-7|TRBV7-6|NA|NA|14
CASSLAGTAGEQYF
TGTGCCAGCAGCTTAGCGGGCACTGCGGGGGAGCAGTACTTC
>TRBJ2-7|TRBV7-9|NA|NA|12
CASSLEPYEQYF
TGTGCCAGCAGCTTAGAGCCCTACGAGCAGTACTTC
>TRBJ1-1|TRBV19|NA|NA|13
CASSREGVTEAFF
TGTGCCAGTAGTAGGGAGGGGGTGACTGAAGCTTTCTTT
>TRBJ2-7|TRBV29-1|TRBD1|NA|13
CSVVGTGFYEQYF
TGCAGCGTTGTAGGGACAGGGTTCTACGAGCAGTACTTC
>TRBJ1-1|TRBV18|TRBD1|NA|14
CTSSPGTVNTEAFF
TGTACCAGCTCACCAGGGACAGTGAACACTGAAGCTTTCTTT
>TRBJ2-7|TRBV15|TRBD2|NA|18
CATSRSFSLAGSPSEQYF
TGTGCCACCAGCAGATCCTTCAGTTTAGCGGGAAGCCCCTCCGAGCAGTACTTC
>TRBJ1-2|TRBV6-5|TRBD1|NA|15
CASSYRRTGWYGYTF
TGTGCCAGCAGTTACCGAAGGACAGGGTGGTATGGCTACACCTTC
>TRBJ2-3|TRBV5-1|TRBD2|NA|18
CASSSSPGLAGEGDTQYF
TGCGCCAGCAGCTCAAGTCCGGGACTAGCGGGAGAGGGAGATACGCAGTATTTT